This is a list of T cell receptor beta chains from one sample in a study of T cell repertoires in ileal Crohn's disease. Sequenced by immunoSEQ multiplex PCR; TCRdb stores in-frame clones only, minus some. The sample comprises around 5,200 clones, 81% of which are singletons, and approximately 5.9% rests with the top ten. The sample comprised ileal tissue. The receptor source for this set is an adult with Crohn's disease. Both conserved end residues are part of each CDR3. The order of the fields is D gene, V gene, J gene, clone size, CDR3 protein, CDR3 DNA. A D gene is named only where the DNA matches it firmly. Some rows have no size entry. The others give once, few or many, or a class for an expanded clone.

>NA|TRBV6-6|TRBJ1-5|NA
CASSYTGNSNQPQHF
TGTGCCAGCAGTTACACAGGCAATAGCAATCAGCCCCAGCATTTT
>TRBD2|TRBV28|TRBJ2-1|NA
CASGWGGYNEQFF
TGTGCCAGCGGGTGGGGGGGGTACAATGAGCAGTTCTTC
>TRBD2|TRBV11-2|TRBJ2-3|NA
CASSSLAGVTDTQYF
TGTGCCAGCAGCTCCCTAGCGGGGGTTACAGATACGCAGTATTTT
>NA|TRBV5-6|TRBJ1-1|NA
CASSLARGVGGFF
TGTGCCAGCAGCTTGGCGCGGGGGGTAGGAGGTTTCTTT
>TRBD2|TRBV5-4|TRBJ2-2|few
CASSLGLASTNTGELFF
TGTGCCAGCAGCTTGGGACTAGCGAGTACGAACACCGGGGAGCTGTTTTTT
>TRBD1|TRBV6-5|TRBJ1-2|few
CASSRIQGAYGYTF
TGTGCCAGCAGTAGAATCCAGGGGGCCTATGGCTACACCTTC
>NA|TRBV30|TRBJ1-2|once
CAWLRQANYGYTF
TGTGCCTGGCTAAGACAGGCCAACTATGGCTACACCTTC
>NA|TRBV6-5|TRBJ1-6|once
CASSSSLGTNNSPLHF
TGTGCCAGCAGTTCTTCTCTGGGGACAAATAATTCACCCCTCCACTTT
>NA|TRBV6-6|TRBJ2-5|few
CASSYSDSLKETQYF
TGTGCCAGCAGTTACTCTGACAGTTTGAAAGAGACCCAGTACTTC
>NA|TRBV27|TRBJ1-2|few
CASSLAGYGYTF
TGTGCCAGCAGTCTGGCAGGCTATGGCTACACCTTC
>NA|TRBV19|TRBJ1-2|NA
CASSLMRAAFDGYTF
TGTGCCAGTAGTCTAATGCGGGCTGCCTTTGATGGCTACACCTTC
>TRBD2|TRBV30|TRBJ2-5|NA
CAWSATSGYQETQYF
TGTGCCTGGAGTGCAACTAGCGGTTACCAAGAGACCCAGTACTTC
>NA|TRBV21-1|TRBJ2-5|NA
CASNKPPGGETQYF
TGTGCCAGCAACAAACCTCCGGGGGGGGAGACCCAGTACTTC
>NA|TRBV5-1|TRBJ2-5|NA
CASSLGTFQETQYF
TGCGCCAGCAGCTTGGGAACTTTCCAAGAGACCCAGTACTTC
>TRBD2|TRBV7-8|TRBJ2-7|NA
CASSLSGTRVTYEQYF
TGTGCCAGCAGCTTATCCGGGACTAGGGTCACCTACGAGCAGTACTTC
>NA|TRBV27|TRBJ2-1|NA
CASRQVNGEQFF
TGTGCCAGCAGGCAAGTGAACGGTGAGCAGTTCTTC
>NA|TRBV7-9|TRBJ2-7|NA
CASSPDNYEQYF
TGTGCCAGCAGCCCCGACAACTACGAGCAGTACTTC
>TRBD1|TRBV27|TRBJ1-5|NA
CASSLIGTGGSQPQHF
TGTGCCAGCAGTTTGATTGGGACAGGGGGCTCTCAGCCCCAGCATTTT
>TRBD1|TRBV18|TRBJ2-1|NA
CASSVQGKGRNEQFF
TGTGCCAGCTCGGTACAGGGGAAGGGAAGGAATGAGCAGTTCTTC
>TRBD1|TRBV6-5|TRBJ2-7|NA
CASSFRQGLNEQYF
TGTGCCAGCAGTTTCAGACAGGGGCTTAACGAGCAGTACTTC
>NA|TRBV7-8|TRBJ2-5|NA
CASSLKRQETQYF
TGTGCCAGCAGCCTAAAGCGGCAAGAGACCCAGTACTTC
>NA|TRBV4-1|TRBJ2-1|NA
CASSRLATESEQFF
TGCGCCAGCAGCCGGCTAGCGACGGAGAGTGAGCAGTTCTTC
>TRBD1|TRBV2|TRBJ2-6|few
CASRGWTGGTGANVLTF
TGTGCCAGCAGAGGCTGGACAGGGGGCACTGGGGCCAACGTCCTGACTTTC
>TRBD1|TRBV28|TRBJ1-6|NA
CASSLEGAKYNSPLHF
TGTGCCAGCAGTTTAGAGGGGGCTAAGTATAATTCACCCCTCCACTTT
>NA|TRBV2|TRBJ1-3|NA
CASSGGQTSSGNTIYF
TGTGCCAGCAGTGGGGGACAAACGAGCTCTGGAAACACCATATATTTT
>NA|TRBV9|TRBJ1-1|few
CASSPRTAGTEAFF
TGTGCCAGCAGCCCCCGGACGGCGGGGACTGAAGCTTTCTTT
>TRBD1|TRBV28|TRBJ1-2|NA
CASSPRTGGAENYGYTF
TGTGCCAGCAGTCCTCGGACAGGGGGCGCAGAGAACTATGGCTACACCTTC
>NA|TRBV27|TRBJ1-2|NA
CASSHGHEASYGYTF
TGTGCCAGCAGTCACGGACATGAGGCTTCCTATGGCTACACCTTC
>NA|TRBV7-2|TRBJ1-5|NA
CASSLVQGNQPQHF
TGTGCCAGCAGCTTAGTTCAGGGAAATCAGCCCCAGCATTTT
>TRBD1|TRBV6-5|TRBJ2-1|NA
CASSYDRGNEQFF
TGTGCCAGCAGTTATGACAGGGGCAATGAGCAGTTCTTC
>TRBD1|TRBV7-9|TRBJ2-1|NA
CAIGQGASDNEQFF
TGTGCCATCGGACAGGGGGCATCGGACAATGAGCAGTTCTTC
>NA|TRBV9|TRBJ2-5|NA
CASSEEGVVETQYF
TGTGCCAGCAGCGAAGAAGGGGTAGTGGAGACCCAGTACTTC
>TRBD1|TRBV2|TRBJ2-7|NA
CASSVHGTGGEQYF
TGTGCCAGCAGTGTCCACGGGACAGGGGGCGAGCAGTACTTC
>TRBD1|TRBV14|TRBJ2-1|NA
CASNHRGFYNEQFF
TGTGCCAGCAATCACAGGGGGTTTTACAATGAGCAGTTCTTC
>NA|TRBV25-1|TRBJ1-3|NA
CASSEQGTSGNTIYF
TGTGCCAGCAGTGAGCAGGGAACTTCTGGAAACACCATATATTTT
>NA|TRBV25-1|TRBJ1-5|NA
CASSATGTINQPQHF
TGTGCCAGCAGTGCTACCGGGACAATCAATCAGCCCCAGCATTTT
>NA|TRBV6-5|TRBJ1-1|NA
CASSYITAGVNTEAFF
TGTGCCAGCAGTTACATCACGGCAGGCGTGAACACTGAAGCTTTCTTT
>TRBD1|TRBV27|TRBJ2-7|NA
CASSLNFPGQGFYEQYF
TGTGCCAGCAGCCTCAATTTCCCGGGACAGGGGTTTTACGAGCAGTACTTC